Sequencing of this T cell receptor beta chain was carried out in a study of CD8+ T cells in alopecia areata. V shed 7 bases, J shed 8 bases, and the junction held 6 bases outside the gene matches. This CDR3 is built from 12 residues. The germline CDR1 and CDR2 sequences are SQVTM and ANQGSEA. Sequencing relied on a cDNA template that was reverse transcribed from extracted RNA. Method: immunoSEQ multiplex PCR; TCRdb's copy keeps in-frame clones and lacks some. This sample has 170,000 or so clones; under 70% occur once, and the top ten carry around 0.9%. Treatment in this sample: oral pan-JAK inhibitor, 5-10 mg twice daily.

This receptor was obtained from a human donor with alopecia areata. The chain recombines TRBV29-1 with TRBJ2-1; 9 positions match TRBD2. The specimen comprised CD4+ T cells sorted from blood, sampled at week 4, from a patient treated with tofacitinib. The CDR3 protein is CSADRTSDEQFF. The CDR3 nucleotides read TGCAGCGCCGACCGGACTAGCGATGAGCAGTTCTTC.